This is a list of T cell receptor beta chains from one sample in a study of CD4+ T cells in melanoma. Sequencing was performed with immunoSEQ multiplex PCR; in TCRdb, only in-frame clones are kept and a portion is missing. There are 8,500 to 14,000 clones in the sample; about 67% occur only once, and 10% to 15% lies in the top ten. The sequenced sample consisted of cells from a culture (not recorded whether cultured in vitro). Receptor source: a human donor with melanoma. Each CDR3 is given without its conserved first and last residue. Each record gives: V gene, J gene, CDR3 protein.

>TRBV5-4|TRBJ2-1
ASSLARQSSYNEQF
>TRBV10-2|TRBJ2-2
ASGPDRSSFKD
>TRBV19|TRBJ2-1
ASSVRPLANSYNEQF
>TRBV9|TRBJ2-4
ASSLEVRGDIQY
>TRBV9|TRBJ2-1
ASSVASGGDEQF
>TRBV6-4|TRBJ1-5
ASSDSPGTAHFFLLRNQPQH
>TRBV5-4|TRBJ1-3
ASSLGMGIGTGNTIY
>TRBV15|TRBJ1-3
ATSPEAGNTIY
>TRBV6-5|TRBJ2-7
ASSSRDASYEQY
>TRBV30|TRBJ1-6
AWGRRDADNSPLH
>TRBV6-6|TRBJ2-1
ASSFLAGGSNEQF
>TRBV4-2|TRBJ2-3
ASSFGLAAGTDTQY
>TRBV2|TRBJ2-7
ASRSLASSYEQY
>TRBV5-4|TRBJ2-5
ASSYLTGGPGETQY
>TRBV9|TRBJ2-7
ASSVGMELNYEQY
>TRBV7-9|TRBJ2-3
ASRALPTSWGTQY
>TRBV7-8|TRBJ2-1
ASSPTGGVGYNEQF
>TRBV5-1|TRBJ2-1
ASRRTGSTSISYNEQF
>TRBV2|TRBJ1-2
ASSEALRGYT
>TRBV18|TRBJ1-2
ASSPGTGGANYGYT
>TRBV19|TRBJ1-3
ASSTGQGARDTIY
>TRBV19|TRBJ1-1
ASSKPGTGSAAF
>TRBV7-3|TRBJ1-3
ASSLTRRQFHSGNTIY
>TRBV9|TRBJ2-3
ASSDLTSGGRGTQY
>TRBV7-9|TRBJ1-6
ASSLPGTPTDSPLH
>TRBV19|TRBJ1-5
ASSIAGLHQPQH